This TCR beta chain was identified during a study of blood T cell repertoires in COVID-19. TCRdb keeps only in-frame clones here, not all; method: immunoSEQ multiplex PCR. The table records 150,000 to 200,000 clones, 65% to 80% of them present only once. Germline V lookup: CDR1 LGHNA, CDR2 YSLEER. The CDR3 loop spans 15 amino acids. A word on this clone: The junction departs from germline at one end; a sequencing error may be responsible.

This clonotype originated in a man in his fifties who had recovered from COVID-19. The source material was peripheral blood. V is TRBV4-3 and J is TRBJ2-7; possible D gene TRBD1, 5 bases. The CDR3 here is CASSQGGSEGANWGF. CDR3 coding DNA: TGCGCCAGCAGCCAAGGAGGTTCCGAAGGGGCTAATTGGGGCTTC.